This T cell receptor beta chain was documented in a study of T cell repertoires in cytomegalovirus infection. Study observations and caveats: Dominant in the ex vivo response were TCR beta clonotypes restricted by HLA-C and specific for CMV. Identification of carriers of CMV plus the relevant HLA was achieved through cumulative public TCR beta family frequency.

Germline V gene data show CDR1 as SGHVS and CDR2 as FNYEAQ. CDR3 length: 12 amino acids. With regard to this clonotype: Its antigen is not known. Compared with germline, one end of the junction differs, possibly owing to a read error.

TCRdb recomputed calls from the reads with MiXCR, one row per CDR3 protein. The sample has about 440,000 distinct CDR3 sequences, 30% to 40% seen once. The chain joins TRBV7-6 to TRBJ2-2; D is perhaps TRBD1 or TRBD2 (5 bases each). The sample was PBMCs. This clonotype was obtained from a human donor in good health (CMV status not recorded). Some clones in this sample may be carry-over from other donors' samples. Written as DNA, the CDR3 is TGTGCCAGCAGCTTAGGGACCGGGGCGCTGTTTTTT. Translation gives CASSLGTGALFF.